The 18 T cell receptor beta chains below all came from one sample that was sequenced in a study of human T cells and chemical hapten exposure (dated by TCRdb to the early 2020s). Reading the label with the study, this specimen's time point is: patch test 2, 6 weeks after DPC sensitization. The treatment or condition label here, explained by the study, means: therapeutic diphenylcyclopropenone sensitization with weekly scalp DPC. Libraries were constructed by RACE. Sequencing used a NextSeq 500. In-frame beta chains were kept once TCRdb had trimmed the public reads at Q25 with fastp and called clones with MiXCR. CDR3 protein duplicates are merged, each entry listing the most common genes and DNA. This sample is represented by 140,000 or so distinct CDR3 sequences; 12% of them were singletons. The top ten constitute 1.3% to 1.5% of the sample. The sequences come from whole blood, collected in connection with sensitization to the hapten diphenylcyclopropenone (DPC). Every receptor here comes from a woman aged 45-60 years with alopecia areata. Some clones in this sample may be carry-over from other donors' samples.

This clonotype showed up many times. The CDR3 spells CASSIAGRPYEQYF. As DNA, the CDR3 is TGTGCCAGTAGTATAGCCGGCCGCCCCTACGAGCAGTACTTC. This sequence joins TRBV19 and TRBJ2-7; D remains unclear. Trimming removed 1 base at V and 2 bases at J, with 9 bases between. This CDR3 is 14 amino acids long. Germline V gene lookup returns CDR1 LNHDA and CDR2 SQIVND (reference sequence).

This clonotype has a handful of counts. The chain joins TRBV11-3 to TRBJ2-1, with unresolved D. Germline assignment: CDR1 SGHNT and CDR2 YENEEA. This CDR3 spans 13 amino acids. V was clipped by 1 base and J by 2 bases, with 3 bases between them. CDR3 region: CASSLGAYNEQFF. DNA for the CDR3: TGTGCCAGCAGCTTAGGGGCCTACAATGAGCAGTTCTTC.

The table lists this clonotype with many counts. This chain links TRBV7-2 with TRBJ2-2, with D unclear. Germline lookup yields CDR1 SGHTA and CDR2 FQGNSA. The CDR3 consists of 13 residues. The V and J ends lost 2 bases and 7 bases respectively, with 8 bases between them. CDR3 protein: CASSLLRSGELFF. For the CDR3, the DNA is TGTGCCAGCAGCTTACTACGTAGCGGGGAGCTGTTTTTT.

This clonotype was counted at least ten times. V gene TRBV12-3 or TRBV12-4 combines with J gene TRBJ2-7; the match to TRBD2 covers 11 bases. V lost 4 bases to trimming and J lost 2 bases; unmatched junction nucleotides: 4. CDR3 length: 15 amino acids. CDR3 DNA sequence: TGTGCCAGCAGTTCACTAGCGGGAGACACCTACGAGCAGTACTTC. Its translation: CASSSLAGDTYEQYF.

This clonotype occurred a few times. The chain employs TRBV14 and TRBJ2-7; D may be TRBD1 or TRBD2 (5 bases each). Germline loops: CDR1 SGHDN, CDR2 FVKESK. This CDR3 is 12 amino acids long. The V end lost 3 bases, the J end lost 9 bases, and 12 bases lay between the germline ends. The CDR3 protein is CASSQEVGAQYF. For the CDR3, the DNA is TGTGCCAGCAGCCAGGAAGTCGGGGCGCAGTACTTC.

This clonotype has a count of ten or more. The chain has TRBV5-1 and TRBJ1-1; TRBD1 agrees at 11 bases. This CDR3 comprises 13 residues. CDR1 is SGHRS and CDR2 is YFSETQ in the germline V gene. Losses at the gene ends were 5 bases for V and 4 bases for J; bases not matched to a gene: 1. The CDR3, as DNA: TGCGCCAGCAGGGGGACAGGGGGCACTGAAGCTTTCTTT. Translated: CASRGTGGTEAFF. The whole variable domain, remainder taken from reference TRBV5-1 and TRBJ1-1, is KAGVTQTPRYLIKTRGQQVTLSCSPISGHRSVSWYQQTPGQGLQFLFEYFSETQRNKGNFPGRFSGRQFSNSRSEMNVSTLELGDSALYLCASRGTGGTEAFFGQGTRLTVV.

This clonotype was found a few times. The chain links TRBV11-2 to TRBJ1-1, with D uncertain. Trimming stripped 1 base from V and 5 bases from J, with 11 bases between. CDR3 length: 14 residues. Germline CDR1 is SGHAT and CDR2 is FQNNGV. CDR3 residues: CASSLVRGRTEAFF. The CDR3 DNA sequence: TGTGCCAGCAGCTTAGTCAGAGGGAGGACTGAAGCTTTCTTT.

This clonotype came up a few times. The chain carries TRBV20-1 and TRBJ2-3; tentative D call: TRBD1 (6 bases). With 5 bases removed from V and 0 bases from J, the gap between germline ends came to 9 bases. Germline CDR1 is DFQATT and CDR2 is SNEGSKA (reference sequence). This CDR3 region has 13 residues. The CDR3: CSASTGSTDTQYF. In DNA, the CDR3 is TGCAGTGCTTCGACAGGAAGCACAGATACGCAGTATTTT.

This clonotype was counted a few times. This chain connects TRBV25-1 to TRBJ2-5; 8 bases line up with TRBD1. The CDR3 loop spans 14 amino acids. With V trimmed by 2 bases and J by 4 bases, 3 bases remained unmatched. Per the germline V gene, CDR1 is MGHDK and CDR2 is SYGVNS. CDR3 DNA: TGTGCCAGCAGTGAACCCAGGGGGCTAGAGACCCAGTACTTC. Protein product: CASSEPRGLETQYF.

This rearrangement joins TRBV5-5 to TRBJ1-2, with 10 bases lining up with TRBD1. From germline, CDR1 is SGHKS and CDR2 YYEKEE (reference sequence). J was trimmed by 4 bases and V by 0 bases; bases with no gene match: 9. The CDR3 spans 17 residues. CDR3 protein: CASSLAGTGAGVYGYTF. The CDR3 DNA follows: TGTGCCAGCAGCTTGGCCGGGACAGGGGCGGGTGTCTATGGCTACACCTTC.

The chain has TRBV7-2 and TRBJ1-4, with D unclear. There are 14 residues in the CDR3. Deletions cut 0 bases from V and 5 bases from J, with 7 bases between. CDR1 and CDR2 (germline): SGHTA, FQGNSA. CDR3 sequence reads: CASSLASLNEKLFF. The CDR3 DNA reads as TGTGCCAGCAGCTTAGCCAGCTTAAATGAAAAACTGTTTTTT. Looking up the rest from reference TRBV7-2 and TRBJ1-4 gives the full variable domain: GAGVSQSPSNKVTEKGKDVELRCDPISGHTALYWYRQSLGQGLEFLIYFQGNSAPDKSGLPSDRFSAERTGGSVSTLTIQRTQQEDSAVYLCASSLASLNEKLFFGSGTQLSVL.

There are a few counts of this clonotype. The chain is built from TRBV7-2 and TRBJ2-4; the match to TRBD1 covers 7 bases. J lost 7 bases, V lost 3 bases, and 6 bases had no gene match. This CDR3 has 14 amino acids. The germline gives CDR1 SGHTA, CDR2 FQGNSA. CDR3 protein: CASSLSLQGNIQYF. CDR3 in DNA: TGTGCCAGCAGCTTGAGTCTACAGGGGAACATTCAGTACTTC. The variable domain in full, with the rest retrieved from reference TRBV7-2 and TRBJ2-4, is GAGVSQSPSNKVTEKGKDVELRCDPISGHTALYWYRQSLGQGLEFLIYFQGNSAPDKSGLPSDRFSAERTGGSVSTLTIQRTQQEDSAVYLCASSLSLQGNIQYFGAGTRLSVL.

This clonotype came up many times. The genes are TRBV7-9 and TRBJ1-4, with D uncertain. The CDR3 totals 13 residues. Trimming pared 5 bases from V and 8 bases from J, leaving 12 bases between. The germline V gene encodes CDR1 SEHNR and CDR2 FQNEAQ (reference sequence). The CDR3 sequence: CASSPAPREKLFF. The CDR3 nucleotides read TGTGCCAGCAGCCCCGCGCCGAGGGAAAAACTGTTTTTT.

The CDR3 DNA is TGCAGTGCTAGGCCAGGGGGTTTAGTCACTGAAGCTTTCTTT. Translating gives CSARPGGLVTEAFF. V gene TRBV20-1 combines with J gene TRBJ1-1, with TRBD1 identical over 7 bases. The CDR3 has 14 residues. V was clipped by 3 bases and J by 4 bases; unmatched bases: 8. The V gene's germline CDR1 is DFQATT and CDR2 SNEGSKA (reference sequence).

The chain recombines TRBV9 with TRBJ2-3, with TRBD2 matching 7 bases. V lost 0 bases, J lost 5 bases, and 6 bases stayed unmatched. CDR1 and CDR2 (germline): SGDLS, YYNGEE. The CDR3 is made up of 15 amino acids. In DNA form, the CDR3 reads TGTGCCAGCAGCGTAGAAATTGCGGGAGAAGATACGCAGTATTTT. Translation: CASSVEIAGEDTQYF.

This clonotype was picked up many times. This chain joins TRBV28 and TRBJ2-7; 12 bases match TRBD2. The CDR3 extends over 15 amino acids. The J segment lost 3 bases and the V segment lost 8 bases, leaving 8 bases of the junction unmatched. Germline CDR1 and CDR2: MDHEN and SYDVKM. DNA of the CDR3: TGTGCCAGCGGGCCACTAGCGGGAGGCCTCTACGAGCAGTACTTC. This gives the protein CASGPLAGGLYEQYF.

This clonotype was observed at least ten times. The CDR3 bases are TGTGCCAGTAGTATACCTCGGGGAAAAAGTGGCAATGAGCAGTTCTTC. This translates into CASSIPRGKSGNEQFF. This sequence joins TRBV19 and TRBJ2-1, with D tentatively TRBD2 (5 bases). The CDR3 covers 16 residues. V was pared by 2 bases and J by 6 bases, with 17 bases between. Germline V gene data show CDR1 as LNHDA and CDR2 as SQIVND (reference sequence).

This clonotype was picked up a small number of times. The chain couples TRBV28 to TRBJ1-1; D is undetermined. Trimming cost V 8 bases and J 1 base, with 11 bases left between them. CDR1 is MDHEN and CDR2 is SYDVKM in the germline V gene. The CDR3 runs to 13 residues. The CDR3 loop is CASVQGGNTEAFF. CDR3 nucleotide sequence: TGTGCCAGCGTACAAGGAGGGAACACTGAAGCTTTCTTT.